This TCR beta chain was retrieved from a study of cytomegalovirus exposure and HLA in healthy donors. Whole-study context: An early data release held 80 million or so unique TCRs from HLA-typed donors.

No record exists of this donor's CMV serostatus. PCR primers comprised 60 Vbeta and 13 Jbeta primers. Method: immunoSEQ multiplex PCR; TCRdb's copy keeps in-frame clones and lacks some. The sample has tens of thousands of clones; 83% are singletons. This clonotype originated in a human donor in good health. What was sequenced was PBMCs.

CDR3 nucleotide sequence: TGTGCCAGCAGCTTAGGGGTGGGCGACCAGCCCCAGCATTTT. It yields the protein CASSLGVGDQPQHF. V usage is TRBV7-2 and J usage is TRBJ1-5, with unresolved D. Germline V gene data show CDR1 as SGHTA and CDR2 as FQGNSA. The CDR3 has 14 residues. V was pared by 1 base and J by 7 bases, with 11 bases between.